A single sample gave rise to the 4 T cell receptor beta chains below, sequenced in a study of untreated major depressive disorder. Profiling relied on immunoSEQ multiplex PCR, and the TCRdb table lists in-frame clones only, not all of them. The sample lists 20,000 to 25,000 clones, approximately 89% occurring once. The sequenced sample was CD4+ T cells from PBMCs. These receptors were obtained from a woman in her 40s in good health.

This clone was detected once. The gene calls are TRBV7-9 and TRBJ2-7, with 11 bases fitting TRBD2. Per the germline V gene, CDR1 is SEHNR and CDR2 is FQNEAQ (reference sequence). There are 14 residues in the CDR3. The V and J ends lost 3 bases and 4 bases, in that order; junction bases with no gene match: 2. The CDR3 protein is CASSFIAGGYEQYF. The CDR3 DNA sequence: TGTGCCAGCAGCTTTATAGCGGGAGGGTACGAGCAGTACTTC.

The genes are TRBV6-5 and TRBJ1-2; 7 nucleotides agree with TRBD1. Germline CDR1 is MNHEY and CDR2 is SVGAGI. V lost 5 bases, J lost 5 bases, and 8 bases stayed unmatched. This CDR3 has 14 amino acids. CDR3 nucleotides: TGTGCCAGCAGTCCCGGGACAGACTATTATGGCTACACCTTC. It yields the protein CASSPGTDYYGYTF.

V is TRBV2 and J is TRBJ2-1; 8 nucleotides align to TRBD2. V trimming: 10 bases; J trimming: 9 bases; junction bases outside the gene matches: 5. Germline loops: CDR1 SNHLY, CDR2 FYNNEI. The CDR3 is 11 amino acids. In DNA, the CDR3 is TGTGCCACCGGACTAGCTTTTGAGCAGTTCTTC. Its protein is CATGLAFEQFF.

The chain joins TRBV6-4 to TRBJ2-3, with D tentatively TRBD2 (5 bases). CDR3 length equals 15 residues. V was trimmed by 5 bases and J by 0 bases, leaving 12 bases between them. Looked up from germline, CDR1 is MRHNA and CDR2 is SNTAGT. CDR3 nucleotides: TGTGCCAGCAGTATTCAGGACTCTAGCACAGATACGCAGTATTTT. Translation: CASSIQDSSTDTQYF.